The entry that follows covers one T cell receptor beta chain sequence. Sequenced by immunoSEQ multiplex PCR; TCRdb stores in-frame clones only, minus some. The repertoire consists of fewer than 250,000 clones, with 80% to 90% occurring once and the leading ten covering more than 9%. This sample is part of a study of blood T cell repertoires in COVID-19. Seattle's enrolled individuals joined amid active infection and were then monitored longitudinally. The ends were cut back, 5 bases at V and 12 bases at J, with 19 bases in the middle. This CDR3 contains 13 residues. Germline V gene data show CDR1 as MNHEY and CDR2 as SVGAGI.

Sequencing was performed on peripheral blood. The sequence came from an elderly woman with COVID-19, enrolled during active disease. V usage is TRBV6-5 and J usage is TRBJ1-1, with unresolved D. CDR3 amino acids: CASSNPPAAPTFF. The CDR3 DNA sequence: TGTGCCAGCAGTAACCCTCCTGCGGCCCCCACTTTCTTT.